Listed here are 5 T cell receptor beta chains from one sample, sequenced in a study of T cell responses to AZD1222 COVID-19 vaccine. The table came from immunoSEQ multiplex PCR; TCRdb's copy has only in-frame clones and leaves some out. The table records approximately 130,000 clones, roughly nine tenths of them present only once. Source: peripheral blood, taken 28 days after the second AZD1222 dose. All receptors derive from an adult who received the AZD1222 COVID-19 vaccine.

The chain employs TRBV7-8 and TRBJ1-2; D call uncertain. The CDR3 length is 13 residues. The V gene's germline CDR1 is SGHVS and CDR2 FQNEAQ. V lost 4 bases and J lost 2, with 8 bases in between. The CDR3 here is CASSYTENYGYTF. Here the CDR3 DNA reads TGTGCCAGCAGCTACACAGAAAACTATGGCTACACCTTC.

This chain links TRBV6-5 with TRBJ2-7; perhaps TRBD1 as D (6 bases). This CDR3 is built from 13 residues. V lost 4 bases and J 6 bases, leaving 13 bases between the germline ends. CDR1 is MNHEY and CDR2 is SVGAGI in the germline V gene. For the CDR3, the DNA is TGTGCCAGCAGTTTAAGGGGGTTGGGCGAGCAGTACTTC. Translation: CASSLRGLGEQYF.

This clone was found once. CDR3 residues: CASRLAGSPAQYF. In nucleotides, the CDR3 is TGCGCCAGCAGGTTAGCGGGTTCCCCCGCGCAGTATTTT. The chain recombines TRBV10-2 with TRBJ2-3; 7 positions agree with TRBD2. The V gene's germline CDR1 is WSHSY and CDR2 SAAADI. V lost 6 bases and J lost 10; bases outside the gene matches: 10. The CDR3 runs to 13 residues.

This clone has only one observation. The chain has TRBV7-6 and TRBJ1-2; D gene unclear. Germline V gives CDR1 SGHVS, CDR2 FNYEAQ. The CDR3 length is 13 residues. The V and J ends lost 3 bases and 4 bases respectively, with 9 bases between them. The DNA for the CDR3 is TGTGCCAGCAGCTTCGAGGGCGCCTATGGCTACACCTTC. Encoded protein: CASSFEGAYGYTF.

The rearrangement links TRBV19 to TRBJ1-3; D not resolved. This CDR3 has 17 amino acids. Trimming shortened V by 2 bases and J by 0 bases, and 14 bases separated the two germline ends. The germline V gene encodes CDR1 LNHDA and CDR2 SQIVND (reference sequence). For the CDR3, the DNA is TGTGCCAGTAGTATAAATTCGGCCAGTAACTCTGGAAACACCATATATTTT. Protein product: CASSINSASNSGNTIYF.